These T cell receptor beta chains were read from a single sample in a study of vaccination and CD4 T cells after COVID-19. TCRdb reprocessed the PCR reads with MiXCR, giving one entry per CDR3 protein. The sample shows roughly 20,000 distinct CDR3 sequences, 40% of them seen only once. Antigens of these TCRs are unknown. The sample was CD4+ T cells from blood, cultured in vitro, taken after SARS-CoV-2 vaccination. Receptor source: a human donor who had recovered from COVID-19. Both conserved end residues are part of each CDR3. A D gene is named only where the DNA matches it firmly. Clone size is given for some rows only: seen once, a few or many times, or a class if the clone is expanded.

abundance | d_gene | j_gene | v_gene | CDR3nt | CDR3aa
NA | TRBD2 | TRBJ2-3 | TRBV12-3/TRBV12-4 | TGTGCCAGCAGCAGACTAGCGGGAGAGGATACGCAGTATTTT | CASSRLAGEDTQYF
NA | NA | TRBJ2-5 | TRBV19 | TGTGCCAGTAAAAAGGGAGACCAAGAGACCCAGTACTTC | CASKKGDQETQYF
NA | NA | TRBJ2-5 | TRBV25-1 | TGTGCCAGCAGTTTGGGGGGCCAAGCCCTGAAAGAGACCCAGTACTTC | CASSLGGQALKETQYF
NA | NA | TRBJ2-1 | TRBV27 | TGTGCCAGCAGTTTATATGGTAGTGAGCAGTTCTTC | CASSLYGSEQFF
NA | NA | TRBJ2-5 | TRBV3-1 | TGTGCCAGCAGCCAAGTAGCGGAGACCCAGTACTTC | CASSQVAETQYF
NA | NA | TRBJ1-5 | TRBV19 | TGTGCCAGTAGTCATCACAGGGATGGTCAGCCCCAGCATTTT | CASSHHRDGQPQHF
few | TRBD2 | TRBJ2-1 | TRBV7-8 | TGTGCCAGCAGCTTACAGCGGGGGGGCTTAAATGAGCAGTTCTTC | CASSLQRGGLNEQFF
NA | NA | TRBJ1-6 | TRBV9 | TGTGCCAGCAGCCCCGGGGAGGGGCGGCTTGAAAATTCACCCCTCCACTTT | CASSPGEGRLENSPLHF
NA | NA | TRBJ1-5 | TRBV6-2/TRBV6-3 | TGTGCCAGCAGCTTCGGCCTCGGTACCAGCAATCAGCCCCAGCATTTT | CASSFGLGTSNQPQHF
NA | NA | TRBJ1-2 | TRBV29-1 | TGCAGCGTGGGTACAAGACAGGCTGTGGGCTACACCTTC | CSVGTRQAVGYTF
NA | TRBD2 | TRBJ2-7 | TRBV27 | TGTGCCAGCAGTCCCACATTACTAGCGGGAGTTCCTTGGGCGTACGAGCAGTACTTC | CASSPTLLAGVPWAYEQYF
NA | TRBD2 | TRBJ2-1 | TRBV20-1 | TGCAGTGCTAGAGGGGCTAGCGGGACCTACAATGAGCAGTTCTTC | CSARGASGTYNEQFF
few | TRBD1 | TRBJ1-5 | TRBV28 | TGTGCCAGCAGTTTAAGGGGACAGAGCAATCAGCCCCAGCATTTT | CASSLRGQSNQPQHF
NA | NA | TRBJ1-2 | TRBV4-1 | TGCGCCAGCAGCTTCATTACAGGGACGGGTGGCTACACCTTC | CASSFITGTGGYTF
few | NA | TRBJ1-1 | TRBV30 | TGTGCCTGGAGGGACGGAGAGAACACTGAAGCTTTCTTT | CAWRDGENTEAFF
few | NA | TRBJ2-2 | TRBV20-1 | TGCAGTGCTGGACGCACCGGGGAGCTGTTTTTT | CSAGRTGELFF